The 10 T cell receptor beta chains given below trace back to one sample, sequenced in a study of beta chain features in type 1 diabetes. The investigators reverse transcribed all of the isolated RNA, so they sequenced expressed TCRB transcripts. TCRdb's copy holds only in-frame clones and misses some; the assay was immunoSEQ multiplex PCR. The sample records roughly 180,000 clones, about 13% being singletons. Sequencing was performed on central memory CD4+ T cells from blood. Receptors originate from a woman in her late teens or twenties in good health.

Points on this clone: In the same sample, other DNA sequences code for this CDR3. CDR3 bases: TGCGCCAGCAGCCAGGAGGGTCGGAGCTCCTACAATGAGCAGTTCTTC. Translating gives CASSQEGRSSYNEQFF. This chain connects TRBV4-1 to TRBJ2-1; tentative D call: TRBD2 (6 bases). The CDR3 runs to 16 residues. Trimming shortened V by 3 bases and J by 0 bases, and 12 bases separated the two germline ends. Germline loops: CDR1 MGHRA, CDR2 YSYEKL.

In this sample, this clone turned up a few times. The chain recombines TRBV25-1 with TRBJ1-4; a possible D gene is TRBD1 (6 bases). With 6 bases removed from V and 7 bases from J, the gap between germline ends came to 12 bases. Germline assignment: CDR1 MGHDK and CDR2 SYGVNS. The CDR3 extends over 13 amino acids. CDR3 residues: CASSGGAGEKLFF. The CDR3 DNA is TGTGCCAGCAGCGGGGGGGCGGGTGAAAAACTGTTTTTT.

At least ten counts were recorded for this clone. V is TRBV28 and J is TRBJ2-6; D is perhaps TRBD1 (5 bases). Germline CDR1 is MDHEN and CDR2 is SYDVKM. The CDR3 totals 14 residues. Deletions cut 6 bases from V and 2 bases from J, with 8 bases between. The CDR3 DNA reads TGTGCCAGCAGCGACAGCGCTGGGGCCAACGTCCTGACTTTC. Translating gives CASSDSAGANVLTF.

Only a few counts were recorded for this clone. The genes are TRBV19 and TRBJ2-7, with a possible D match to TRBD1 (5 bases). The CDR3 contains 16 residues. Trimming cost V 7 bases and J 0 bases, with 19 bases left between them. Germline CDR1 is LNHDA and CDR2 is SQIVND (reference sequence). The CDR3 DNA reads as TGTGCCAGTACCTCATCCCAGGGCCTGGGCTCCTACGAGCAGTACTTC. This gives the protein CASTSSQGLGSYEQYF.

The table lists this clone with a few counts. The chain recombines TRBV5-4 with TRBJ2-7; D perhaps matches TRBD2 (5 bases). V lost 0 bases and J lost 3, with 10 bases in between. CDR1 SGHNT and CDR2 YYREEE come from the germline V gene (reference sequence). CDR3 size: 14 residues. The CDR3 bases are TGTGCCAGCAGCTTGGCCGGGATCCGCTACGAGCAGTACTTC. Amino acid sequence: CASSLAGIRYEQYF.

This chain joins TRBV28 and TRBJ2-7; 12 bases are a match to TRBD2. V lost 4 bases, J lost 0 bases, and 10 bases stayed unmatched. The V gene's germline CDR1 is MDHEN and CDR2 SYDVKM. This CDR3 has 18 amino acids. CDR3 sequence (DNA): TGTGCCAGCAGTTCACTTATCCGGACTAGCGGGATCTCCTACGAGCAGTACTTC. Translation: CASSSLIRTSGISYEQYF.

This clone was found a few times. The CDR3 DNA is TGTGCCAGCGAGGCGGGGTTCAGCTATGGCTACACCTTC. It translates to CASEAGFSYGYTF. The chain employs TRBV2 and TRBJ1-2; D gene uncertain. CDR3 length equals 13 residues. Trimming removed 8 bases from V and 4 bases from J, with 14 bases in between. Germline V gene sequence: CDR1 SNHLY, CDR2 FYNNEI.

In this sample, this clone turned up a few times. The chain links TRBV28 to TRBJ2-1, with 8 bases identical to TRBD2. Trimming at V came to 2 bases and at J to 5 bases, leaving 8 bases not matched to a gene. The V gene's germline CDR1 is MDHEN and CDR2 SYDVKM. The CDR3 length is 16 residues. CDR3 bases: TGTGCCAGCAGTTTAATGGGCGGGAGGAGGAACAATGAGCAGTTCTTC. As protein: CASSLMGGRRNNEQFF.

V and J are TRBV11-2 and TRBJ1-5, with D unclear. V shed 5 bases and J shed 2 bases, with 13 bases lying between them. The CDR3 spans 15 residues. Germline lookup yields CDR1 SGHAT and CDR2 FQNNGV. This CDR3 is CASSPSRFGNQPQHF. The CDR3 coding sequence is TGTGCCAGCAGCCCTAGCCGTTTTGGCAATCAGCCCCAGCATTTT.

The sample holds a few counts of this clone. The CDR3 nucleotides read TGCAGCGTTGAAGGGTTAAACCGGCAGGTAGATACGCAGTATTTT. Translated, it gives CSVEGLNRQVDTQYF. The rearrangement links TRBV29-1 to TRBJ2-3; D uncertain. Germline assignment: CDR1 SQVTM and CDR2 ANQGSEA. Trimming took 1 base from V and 5 from J, leaving 16 bases between them. This CDR3 region has 15 residues.